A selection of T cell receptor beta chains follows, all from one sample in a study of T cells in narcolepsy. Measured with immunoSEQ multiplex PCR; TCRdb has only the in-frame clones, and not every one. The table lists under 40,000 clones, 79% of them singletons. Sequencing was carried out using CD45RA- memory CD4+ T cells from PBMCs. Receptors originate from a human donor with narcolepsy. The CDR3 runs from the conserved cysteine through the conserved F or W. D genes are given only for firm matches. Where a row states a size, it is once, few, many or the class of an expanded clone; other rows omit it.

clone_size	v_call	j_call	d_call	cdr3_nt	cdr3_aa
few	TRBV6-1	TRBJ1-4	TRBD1	TGTGCCAGCAGTGAACCGCCAGGGGGCCCTAATGAAAAACTGTTTTTT	CASSEPPGGPNEKLFF
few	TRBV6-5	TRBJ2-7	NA	TGTGCCAGCAACTACGAAAGGGGGAGCGAGCAGTACTTC	CASNYERGSEQYF
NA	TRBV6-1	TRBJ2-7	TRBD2	TGTGCCAGCCGCGGGGGGTCCTACGAGCAGTACTTC	CASRGGSYEQYF
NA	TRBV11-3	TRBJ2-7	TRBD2	TGTGCCAGCAGCAAGGGAGGGCGGTCAGAGCAGTACTTC	CASSKGGRSEQYF
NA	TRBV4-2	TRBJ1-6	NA	TGTGCCAGCAGCCAAGCCCCGGACTCACCCCTCCACTTT	CASSQAPDSPLHF
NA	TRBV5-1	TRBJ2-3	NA	TGCGCCAGCAGCCGTGACCGACCCATCGATGGCACAGATACGCAGTATTTT	CASSRDRPIDGTDTQYF
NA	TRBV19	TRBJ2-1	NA	TGTGCCAGTCGCTTGGACAGAAGCTCCTACAATGAGCAGTTCTTC	CASRLDRSSYNEQFF
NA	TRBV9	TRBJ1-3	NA	TGTGCCAGCAACGTAAACCCAGGGACGGTCTCTGGAAACACCATATATTTT	CASNVNPGTVSGNTIYF
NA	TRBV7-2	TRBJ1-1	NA	TGTGCCAGCAGCTTTACGAGAGGGGAAGCTGAAGCTTTCTTT	CASSFTRGEAEAFF
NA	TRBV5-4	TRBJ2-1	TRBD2	TGTGCCAGCAGCGCGGGGGGACTAGCGGGAGCGGATGAGCAGTTCTTC	CASSAGGLAGADEQFF
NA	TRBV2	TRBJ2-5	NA	TGTGCCAGCACCCTACCGGGGTTGGGGGAGACCCAGTACTTC	CASTLPGLGETQYF
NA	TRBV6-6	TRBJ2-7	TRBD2	TGTGCCAGCAAACGGACTAGGGAGTACTTC	CASKRTREYF
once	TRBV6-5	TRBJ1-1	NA	TGTGCCAGCAGTTTCGGGCCGAACACTGAAGCTTTCTTT	CASSFGPNTEAFF
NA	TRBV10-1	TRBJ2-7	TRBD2	TGCGCCAGCAGCGAAGCCGGGACTAAATACGAGCAGTACTTC	CASSEAGTKYEQYF
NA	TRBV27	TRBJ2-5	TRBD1	TGTGCCAGCAGTTCAAACCCCCGGGACAGGGGGCGGGAGACCCAGTACTTC	CASSSNPRDRGRETQYF
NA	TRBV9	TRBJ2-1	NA	TGTGCCAGCAGCGTAGATGGGAACGGTTACAATGAGCAGTTCTTC	CASSVDGNGYNEQFF